The clone carrying this TCR beta chain was observed at least ten times. Its antigen is currently unknown. The junction departs from germline at one end; a sequencing error may be responsible. These data belong to a study of identical twins. Study-level results: Analyses of zero insertions could be partly confounded by invariant MAIT and iNKT cells.

Germline V gene lookup returns CDR1 SGHRS and CDR2 YFSETQ. The CDR3 extends over 14 amino acids. Via MiXCR, TCRdb re-called the 5' RACE reads, giving one row per CDR3 protein. Counted here are some 760,000 distinct CDR3 sequences, 15% to 20% occurring once; the ten biggest clones make up about 12%. This sample also belongs to another study, concerning T cells expressing NK-cell markers. That investigation notes: HCMV specificity was not established for the expanded NKG2C+ T cell clones.

Source material: PBMCs. The source of this sequence is a young woman in good health. The chain couples TRBV5-1 to TRBJ2-3; 9 positions agree with TRBD2. CDR3 residues: CASSFAGGTDTQYF. As DNA, the CDR3 is TGTGCCAGCAGCTTCGCGGGAGGGACAGATACGCAGTATTTT. Full variable domain (missing parts from reference TRBV5-1 and TRBJ2-3): KAGVTQTPRYLIKTRGQQVTLSCSPISGHRSVSWYQQTPGQGLQFLFEYFSETQRNKGNFPGRFSGRQFSNSRSEMNVSTLELGDSALYLCASSFAGGTDTQYFGPGTRLTVL.